The clone carrying this TCR beta chain was seen at least ten times. This sample is drawn from a study of human T cells and chemical hapten exposure. As to time point: patch test 1, 2 weeks after DPC sensitization. The treatment here: therapeutic diphenylcyclopropenone sensitization with weekly scalp DPC. TCRdb fed the RACE reads into MiXCR, producing one record per CDR3 protein. Here the sample spans about 71,000 distinct CDR3 sequences, approximately 9.4% being singletons. The CDR3 runs 15 residues. Trimming left V 2 bases short and J 10 bases short, with 20 bases between. CDR1 and CDR2 from the germline V gene are SGHVS and FQNEAQ.

The sequences come from whole blood, collected in connection with sensitization to the hapten diphenylcyclopropenone (DPC). The chain links TRBV7-8 to TRBJ1-1; D is possibly TRBD1 (5 bases). This TCR was recovered from a middle-aged woman with alopecia areata. Some clones in this sample may be carry-over from other donors' samples. This chain's CDR3 is CASSLFGQGFEIAFF. DNA for the CDR3: TGTGCCAGCAGCTTATTCGGCCAGGGCTTTGAAATAGCTTTCTTT.